The 8 T cell receptor beta chains listed next were all sequenced from one sample in a study of cytotoxic CD8 clonotypes in ibrutinib-treated CLL (dated by TCRdb to the early 2020s). The library was made by the immunoSEQ multiplex PCR assay. In TCRdb, the immuneACCESS table is reduced to in-frame sequences with V and J assigned. These tables do not hold every clone; where another copy was compared, an unresolved V gene accounts for under half, and the others remain unexplained. The sample records around 140,000 clones, about 84% of which are singletons. The ten largest clones add up to roughly 7.2% of the sample. Source: PBMCs, taken after 36 months of ibrutinib treatment. These receptors were collected from a human donor with chronic lymphocytic leukemia.

This clone was seen more than once but under ten times. The V gene is TRBV7-2, the J gene TRBJ2-7; a weak D match, TRBD1 (6 bases). Looked up from germline, CDR1 is SGHTA and CDR2 is FQGNSA. V was trimmed by 1 base and J by 0 bases, leaving 19 bases between them. The CDR3 has 18 amino acids. This CDR3 reads CASSLVGGQTQSSYEQYF. The CDR3, as DNA: TGTGCCAGCAGCTTAGTAGGAGGACAGACTCAGAGCTCCTACGAGCAGTACTTC. Full variable domain (remainder filled in from reference TRBV7-2 and TRBJ2-7): GAGVSQSPSNKVTEKGKDVELRCDPISGHTALYWYRQSLGQGLEFLIYFQGNSAPDKSGLPSDRFSAERTGGSVSTLTIQRTQQEDSAVYLCASSLVGGQTQSSYEQYFGPGTRLTVT.

The chain couples TRBV2 to TRBJ1-3; TRBD1 might be the D (5 bases). CDR1 and CDR2 from the germline V gene are SNHLY and FYNNEI. The CDR3 is 13 amino acids. V lost 6 bases to trimming and J lost 0 bases, with 6 bases between them. DNA of the CDR3: TGTGCCAGCAGGGGGGGCTCTGGAAACACCATATATTTT. Translation: CASRGGSGNTIYF.

V is TRBV12-5 and J is TRBJ1-5; D gene ambiguous. The germline V and J ends were trimmed by 8 bases and 0 bases, with 11 bases remaining between them. Germline values: CDR1 LGHNT, CDR2 FRNRAP. The CDR3 covers 14 residues. The CDR3 spells CASPQWISNQPQHF. The CDR3 nucleotides read TGTGCTAGTCCCCAATGGATTAGCAATCAGCCCCAGCATTTT.

The chain recombines TRBV7-6 with TRBJ2-1; a weak D match, TRBD1 (6 bases). V was pared by 4 bases and J by 7 bases, with 29 bases between. The CDR3 is 19 residues long. Germline CDR1 is SGHVS and CDR2 is FNYEAQ. The DNA for the CDR3 is TGTGCCAGCAGCTCAATGCCCGACAGGTCGTGGACACCAACAAATGAGCAGTTCTTC. This translates into CASSSMPDRSWTPTNEQFF.

CDR3 loop: CASSFDGGRNEQFF. The CDR3 nucleotides read TGTGCCAGCAGCTTTGACGGGGGTCGCAATGAGCAGTTCTTC. The V call is TRBV7-9, the J call TRBJ2-1; D might be TRBD2 (6 bases). Trimming removed 3 bases from V and 6 bases from J, with 12 bases in between. Germline CDR1 is SEHNR and CDR2 is FQNEAQ (reference sequence). The CDR3 is 14 residues long.

This clone has a single count. The chain couples TRBV28 to TRBJ2-7, with 8 nucleotides matching TRBD1. The CDR3 spans 16 residues. V lost 2 bases, J lost 4 bases, and 10 bases stayed unmatched. From germline, CDR1 is MDHEN and CDR2 SYDVKM. The DNA for the CDR3 is TGTGCCAGCAGTTTAGAGGTGATGACAGGGGCTTACGAGCAGTACTTC. It specifies CASSLEVMTGAYEQYF.

The V and J genes are TRBV9 and TRBJ2-3, with D perhaps assigned TRBD1 or TRBD2 (5 bases each). The CDR3 extends over 15 amino acids. Trimming left V 0 bases short and J 2 bases short, with 10 bases between. CDR1 is SGDLS, CDR2 YYNGEE, per germline. This CDR3 is CASSVASGTTDTQYF. The CDR3 DNA is TGTGCCAGCAGCGTAGCTTCGGGGACCACAGATACGCAGTATTTT.

This clone was counted between two and nine times. The chain recombines TRBV29-1 with TRBJ2-7; D may be TRBD1 (7 bases). V was shortened by 1 base and J by 0 bases, with 16 bases between the two germline ends. Germline CDR1 and CDR2: SQVTM and ANQGSEA. The CDR3 has 16 amino acids. In nucleotides, the CDR3 is TGCAGCGTTGAAGTGGGGGGACAGTTCCCCTCCTACGAGCAGTACTTC. Protein product: CSVEVGGQFPSYEQYF.